The sequence of this TCR beta chain was determined in a study of T cell repertoires in cytomegalovirus infection. Overall study: Public TCR beta signature analysis indicated the presence of both CMV infection and matching HLA type.

This clonotype has more than one count but fewer than ten. Its cognate antigen is unknown. Trimming pared 4 bases from V and 7 bases from J, leaving 20 bases between. CDR3 length equals 15 residues. CDR1 LGHNA and CDR2 YSLEER come from the germline V gene. TCRdb fed the reads into MiXCR, producing one record per CDR3 protein. The data contain 54,000 or so distinct CDR3 sequences, 33% of them singletons. Study outcomes and limitations: The ex vivo response was dominated by HLA-C-restricted CMV-specific TCR beta clonotypes.

The sequence derives from a human donor in good health (CMV status not recorded). Some clones in this sample may be carry-over from other donors' samples. The chain carries TRBV4-3 and TRBJ2-7, with a possible D match to TRBD2 (7 bases). Source material: PBMCs, sequenced either directly or after in vitro stimulation (not recorded which). The CDR3 coding sequence is TGCGCCAGCAGCCGATCGTGGGGGGGGCTGGGAGAGCAGTACTTC. Translating it yields CASSRSWGGLGEQYF.